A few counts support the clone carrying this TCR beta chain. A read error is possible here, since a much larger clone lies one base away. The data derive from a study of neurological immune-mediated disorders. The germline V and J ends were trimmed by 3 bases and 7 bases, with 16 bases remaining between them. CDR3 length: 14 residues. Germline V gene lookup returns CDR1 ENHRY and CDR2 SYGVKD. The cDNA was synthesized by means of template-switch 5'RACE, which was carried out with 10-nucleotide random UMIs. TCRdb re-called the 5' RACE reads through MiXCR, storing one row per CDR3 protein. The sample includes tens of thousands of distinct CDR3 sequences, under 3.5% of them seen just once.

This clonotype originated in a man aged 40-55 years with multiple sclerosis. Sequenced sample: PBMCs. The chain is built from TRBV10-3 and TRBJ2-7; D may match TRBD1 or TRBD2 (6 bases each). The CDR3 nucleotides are TGTGCCATCAGTGAACTGGGGGGCCGGGAAGAGCAGTACTTC. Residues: CAISELGGREEQYF.